What follows describes a single TCR beta chain. Its target is unknown. This specimen comes from a study of cytomegalovirus exposure and HLA in healthy donors. Study results and limitations: TCR clusters originating in the first cohort tended to co-occur in the 100 to 150 validation repertoires, according to a later analysis. Accounts indicate the classifier identified cytomegalovirus status with strong specificity and sensitivity. A list of about 180 TCR beta chains associated with cytomegalovirus was given.

Using immunoSEQ multiplex PCR, the repertoire was profiled, and TCRdb retains in-frame clones only, with some absent. In the table there are a few hundred thousand clones, 75% to 90% of which are singletons. From the 120-subject validation cohort, which was separate from the approximately 700-subject first cohort, the donors were drawn. What was sequenced was PBMCs. The clonotype comes from a woman aged 18-35 years in good health and CMV-seronegative.

This chain's CDR3 is CASSSTGLISMNTEAFF. In DNA form, the CDR3 reads TGTGCCAGCAGTTCGACAGGGCTTATTAGCATGAACACTGAAGCTTTCTTT. V is TRBV28 and J is TRBJ1-1; TRBD1 matches 7 bases. Germline CDR1 MDHEN, CDR2 SYDVKM. The ends lost 4 bases at V and 0 bases at J; junction bases unmatched: 11. This CDR3 has 17 residues.